These T cell receptor beta chains were read from a single sample in a study of cytomegalovirus exposure and HLA in healthy donors. Libraries were prepared by immunoSEQ multiplex PCR; TCRdb keeps only in-frame clonotypes and omits some of them. The sample carries 190,000 or so clones, 75% to 90% recorded once. Sequencing was carried out using PBMCs. These receptors came from a boy between 10 and 17 years old in good health and CMV-seronegative. CDR3s include the opening cysteine and the closing phenylalanine or tryptophan. The order of the fields is V gene, J gene, clone size, D gene, CDR3 DNA, CDR3 protein. D genes are given only for firm matches. For some rows the clone size is stated as once, few or many, or as a class when expanded; others skip it.

TRBV6-1	TRBJ2-7	once	TRBD2	TGTGCCAGCAGTGAGGGGGGGTACGAGCAGTACTTC	CASSEGGYEQYF
TRBV7-9	TRBJ2-2	.	.	TGTGCCAGCAGCTTATCGAGCCTTTCCACCGGGGAGCTGTTTTTT	CASSLSSLSTGELFF
TRBV7-9	TRBJ2-4	.	TRBD2	TGTGCCAGCAGCCCGGGACTAGCGGGAGGCCTAGCCAAAAACATTCAGTACTTC	CASSPGLAGGLAKNIQYF
TRBV19	TRBJ1-5	once	TRBD1	TGTGCCAGTAGAAACCGGGACAGGGACAGCAATCAGCCCCAGCATTTT	CASRNRDRDSNQPQHF
TRBV6-5	TRBJ1-1	.	TRBD1	TGTGCCAGCAGTACCGGACAGGTTGCAACTGAAGCTTTCTTT	CASSTGQVATEAFF
TRBV29-1	TRBJ2-3	once	TRBD1	TGCAGCGCCGACCACCACGGGACAGGGGGCGCAGGAGATACGCAGTATTTT	CSADHHGTGGAGDTQYF
TRBV5-1	TRBJ2-5	.	.	TGCGCCAGCAGCCCTATCCGCCAAGAGACCCAGTACTTC	CASSPIRQETQYF
TRBV9	TRBJ1-1	.	.	TGTGCCAGCAGCGTAGGGAGTTTGGGTGAAGCTTTCTTT	CASSVGSLGEAFF
TRBV19	TRBJ2-7	once	.	TGTGCCAGTAGTATTCGGGGTATGGCCTACGAGCAGTACTTC	CASSIRGMAYEQYF
TRBV6-4	TRBJ2-1	.	TRBD2	TGTGCCAGCAGTGAACGCCTAGCGGGGTACAATGAGCAGTTCTTC	CASSERLAGYNEQFF
TRBV7-2	TRBJ2-5	.	.	TGTGCCAGCAGCTTAGCGGGGATAGGGGAAGAGACCCAGTACTTC	CASSLAGIGEETQYF
TRBV7-2	TRBJ2-7	once	.	TGTGCCAGCAGCTTATCAGGGGCCGAGCAGTACTTC	CASSLSGAEQYF
TRBV28	TRBJ1-2	.	.	TGTGCCAGCAGTTCTCGCCCAGACTACTATGGCTACACCTTC	CASSSRPDYYGYTF
TRBV30	TRBJ1-1	.	.	TGTGCCTGGAGGCCTACCGTGGGGAGGCTCACTGAAGCTTTCTTT	CAWRPTVGRLTEAFF
TRBV19	TRBJ1-5	.	.	TGTGCCAGTAGTATAGAAGAGGCCCAGCCCCAGCATTTT	CASSIEEAQPQHF
TRBV5-8	TRBJ1-1	few	TRBD1	TGTGCCAGCAGCGCGGGAACAGGGGACACTGAAGCTTTCTTT	CASSAGTGDTEAFF
TRBV9	TRBJ2-7	few	.	TGTGCCAGCAGCGTAGGCCCGAGGGACTACGAGCAGTACTTC	CASSVGPRDYEQYF
TRBV7-3	TRBJ2-5	.	.	TGTGCCAGCAGCTTGGGAGCACAAGAGACCCAGTACTTC	CASSLGAQETQYF
TRBV9	TRBJ2-7	.	.	TGTGCCAGCAGCGTAGGGGTCCGACAGTCGACCTCCTACGAGCAGTACTTC	CASSVGVRQSTSYEQYF
TRBV7-2	TRBJ2-1	few	.	TGTGCCAGCAGCTTAATCTCCCAGGCCTACAATGAGCAGTTCTTC	CASSLISQAYNEQFF
TRBV6-4	TRBJ1-6	.	TRBD1	TGTGCCAGCAGTGCCTCCGGGACAGGGGGTTCACCCCTCCACTTT	CASSASGTGGSPLHF
TRBV30	TRBJ2-7	.	TRBD1	TGTGCCTGGGACCTGGGGACAGGGTCCTACGAGCAGTACTTC	CAWDLGTGSYEQYF